What follows are 15 T cell receptor beta chains derived from one specimen sequenced in a study of blood T cells in healthy people across ages. Primed by a sample-barcoded 5' primer and a J-beta primer mix, a second PCR proceeded for about 6 to 11 cycles. TCRdb redid the calling of the 5' RACE reads with MiXCR, one entry per CDR3 protein. This table has around 990,000 distinct CDR3 sequences, approximately 26% appearing once. In addition, the sample was reused for a study of T cells of mothers and their children.

The material sequenced was blood. The receptors were sampled from a girl aged 2-10 years in good health.

CDR3: CASSLVSVTRGEKLFF. DNA of the CDR3: TGTGCCAGCAGCTTAGTTTCTGTGACACGGGGTGAAAAACTGTTTTTT. The chain has TRBV7-6 and TRBJ1-4; the D is unclear. The V and J ends lost 1 base and 7 bases respectively, with 16 bases between them. The CDR3 is made up of 16 amino acids. Germline V gene lookup returns CDR1 SGHVS and CDR2 FNYEAQ.

This clonotype has a handful of counts. This chain connects TRBV29-1 to TRBJ1-1; D is uncertain. The V gene's germline CDR1 is SQVTM and CDR2 ANQGSEA. The CDR3 covers 12 residues. Trimming stripped 4 bases from V and 3 bases from J, with 9 bases between. The CDR3 reads CSVVSPYTEAFF. CDR3 coding DNA: TGCAGCGTTGTTTCACCCTACACTGAAGCTTTCTTT.

The genes are TRBV20-1 and TRBJ2-7, with D unresolved. This CDR3 comprises 12 residues. V shed 2 bases and J shed 5 bases, with 10 bases lying between them. Germline V gene lookup returns CDR1 DFQATT and CDR2 SNEGSKA (reference sequence). The CDR3 DNA sequence: TGCAGTGCTAGATATTTGGGGAACGAGCAGTACTTC. It codes for CSARYLGNEQYF.

J is TRBJ1-5 and V is TRBV11-2; D might be TRBD1 (5 bases). Germline V lookup: CDR1 SGHAT, CDR2 FQNNGV. The CDR3 runs 15 residues. Trimming cost V 5 bases and J 2 bases, with 13 bases left between them. CDR3 in DNA: TGTGCCAGCAGCCCCCCAGGGTTGGGCAATCAGCCCCAGCATTTT. Its protein is CASSPPGLGNQPQHF.

The genes are TRBV28 and TRBJ2-1; a possible D gene is TRBD1 (5 bases). The CDR3 is 13 residues long. Trimming removed 2 bases from V and 7 bases from J, with 9 bases in between. Germline CDR1 is MDHEN and CDR2 is SYDVKM. The CDR3 nucleotides are TGTGCCAGCAGTTTAAGGAACAGGAATGAGCAGTTCTTC. Protein sequence: CASSLRNRNEQFF. Full variable domain (rest looked up from reference TRBV28 and TRBJ2-1): DVKVTQSSRYLVKRTGEKVFLECVQDMDHENMFWYRQDPGLGLRLIYFSYDVKMKEKGDIPEGYSVSREKKERFSLILESASTNQTSMYLCASSLRNRNEQFFGPGTRLTVL.

Comment on this clonotype: A junction end diverges from the germline sequence, so it may reflect a read error. The chain is built from TRBV29-1 and TRBJ2-7, with D uncertain. This CDR3 contains 14 residues. Germline V lookup: CDR1 SQVTM, CDR2 ANQGSEA. The CDR3, as DNA: TGCAGCGTTGTAAGGGTTCCAGGACCCTACGAGCAGTCCTTC. It yields the protein CSVVRVPGPYEQSF.

This clonotype was seen a few times. The V call is TRBV12-3 or TRBV12-4, the J call TRBJ2-1; D is uncertain. The CDR3 has 17 amino acids. Trimming cost V 3 bases and J 7 bases, with 22 bases left between them. The CDR3, as DNA: TGTGCCAGCAGTTTCTTAGTCTCGGGCTATACGAGGAATGAGCAGTTCTTC. Translated, it gives CASSFLVSGYTRNEQFF.

This rearrangement joins TRBV4-1 to TRBJ2-5; D might be TRBD1 or TRBD2, each matching 5 bases. V lost 0 bases, J lost 5 bases, and 13 bases lay in between. The CDR3 contains 15 residues. The germline CDR1 and CDR2 sequences are MGHRA and YSYEKL. CDR3 in DNA: TGCGCCAGCAGCCAAGAAGGCCAGTGGGGGGAGACCCAGTACTTC. This encodes CASSQEGQWGETQYF.

The chain employs TRBV6-5 and TRBJ2-3; no reliable D call. Germline V gene data show CDR1 as MNHEY and CDR2 as SVGAGI. This CDR3 comprises 13 residues. Trimming left V 1 base short and J 5 bases short, with 7 bases between. The CDR3 DNA reads TGTGCCAGCAGTTACTACTCGGGAGATACGCAGTATTTT. Translated: CASSYYSGDTQYF.

This clonotype came up a few times. V usage is TRBV3-1 and J usage is TRBJ2-5; 13 bases map to TRBD2. Judging by the DNA end, TRBJ2-1 fits better; the J call may be wrong. CDR3 length equals 16 residues. From germline, CDR1 is LGHDT and CDR2 YNNKEL (reference sequence). CDR3 sequence reads: CASSQRTSGGAGEQFF. Written as DNA, the CDR3 is TGTGCCAGCAGCCAACGAACTAGCGGGGGGGCCGGTGAGCAGTTCTTC.

The genes are TRBV5-1 and TRBJ1-1, with D uncertain. This CDR3 spans 14 amino acids. With 6 bases removed from V and 0 bases from J, the gap between germline ends came to 12 bases. Germline lookup yields CDR1 SGHRS and CDR2 YFSETQ. The CDR3 loop reads CASKKREMNTEAFF. The CDR3 nucleotides read TGCGCCAGCAAGAAACGCGAAATGAACACTGAAGCTTTCTTT.

This rearrangement joins TRBV4-2 to TRBJ2-2; D unresolved. Germline-derived CDR1 and CDR2 are LGHNA and YNFKEQ. V was pared by 0 bases and J by 0 bases, with 5 bases between. The CDR3 is made up of 15 amino acids. The CDR3 here is CASSQDWPNTGELFF. The CDR3 DNA is TGTGCCAGCAGCCAAGATTGGCCGAACACCGGGGAGCTGTTTTTT.

The genes are TRBV28 and TRBJ1-1; maybe TRBD1 (5 bases). V was pared by 3 bases and J by 3 bases, with 8 bases between. Germline V lookup: CDR1 MDHEN, CDR2 SYDVKM. The CDR3 runs to 13 residues. CDR3 nucleotides: TGTGCCAGCAGTTTCGCGGGGGACACTGAAGCTTTCTTT. It yields the protein CASSFAGDTEAFF.

The V call is TRBV4-1, the J call TRBJ2-7, with D possibly matching TRBD2 (6 bases). Germline loops: CDR1 MGHRA, CDR2 YSYEKL. The CDR3 has 16 residues. Trimming stripped 1 base from V and 0 bases from J, with 13 bases between. CDR3 protein: CASSQGGGKVSYEQYF. CDR3 DNA: TGCGCCAGCAGCCAAGGGGGCGGGAAGGTCTCCTACGAGCAGTACTTC.

On this clonotype itself: Compared with germline, one end of the junction differs, possibly owing to a read error. The genes are TRBV12-3 or TRBV12-4 and TRBJ1-4, with unresolved D. The length of the CDR3 is 14 residues. The chain's CDR3 is CGSLRAATNEKLFF. The CDR3 coding sequence is TGTGGCAGCCTACGTGCGGCAACTAATGAAAAACTGTTTTTT.